These 10 T cell receptor beta chains share one sample of origin, sequenced in a study of blood T cell repertoires in COVID-19. Assay used: immunoSEQ multiplex PCR; TCRdb lists only in-frame clones, some missing. In the table there are hundreds of thousands of clones, roughly 90% of which are singletons. Sequencing input: peripheral blood. These receptors were collected from a woman aged 45-65 years who had recovered from COVID-19.

This sequence joins TRBV7-9 and TRBJ2-7; D is unresolved. The CDR3 contains 16 residues. Per the germline V gene, CDR1 is SEHNR and CDR2 is FQNEAQ (reference sequence). Trimming pared 3 bases from V and 1 base from J, leaving 16 bases between. The DNA for the CDR3 is TGTGCCAGCAGCTTGATCGGGTCCCCTCTTTCCTACGAGCAGTACTTC. Translating gives CASSLIGSPLSYEQYF.

The chain combines TRBV5-1 with TRBJ2-1, with 9 bases fitting TRBD2. CDR1 is SGHRS and CDR2 is YFSETQ in the germline V gene. This CDR3 is built from 14 residues. The V and J ends lost 7 bases and 7 bases, in that order; junction bases with no gene match: 9. CDR3 sequence (DNA): TGCGCCAGCGAGAGTAGCGGGAGCGAAAATGAGCAGTTCTTC. Its translation is CASESSGSENEQFF.

The J gene is TRBJ2-7, the V gene TRBV10-3, with 10 bases that match TRBD1. This CDR3 region has 14 residues. Germline CDR1 reads ENHRY; CDR2 reads SYGVKD. J was trimmed by 7 bases and V by 7 bases; bases with no gene match: 10. This chain's CDR3 is CAIKRRQGAQEQYF. The CDR3 region has the DNA TGTGCCATCAAGAGAAGACAGGGGGCGCAAGAGCAGTACTTC.

This clone was observed once. This sequence joins TRBV7-8 and TRBJ2-5; 8 bases map to TRBD1. This CDR3 is built from 13 residues. Germline V gene lookup returns CDR1 SGHVS and CDR2 FQNEAQ. V shed 4 bases and J 5 bases; nucleotides not matched to a gene: 3. For the CDR3, the DNA is TGTGCCAGCAGCTCGGACAGGGCTGAGACCCAGTACTTC. This translates into CASSSDRAETQYF.

The J gene is TRBJ2-1, the V gene TRBV7-9, with 10 bases lining up with TRBD2. Germline CDR1 SEHNR, CDR2 FQNEAQ (reference sequence). The CDR3 runs 16 residues. J lost 3 bases, V lost 2 bases, and 4 bases had no gene match. The CDR3 sequence: CASSLSGLAYYNEQFF. DNA for the CDR3: TGTGCCAGCAGCTTATCGGGACTAGCGTACTACAATGAGCAGTTCTTC. The entire variable domain, with the rest obtained from reference TRBV7-9 and TRBJ2-1, is as follows: DTGVSQNPRHKITKRGQNVTFRCDPISEHNRLYWYRQTLGQGPEFLTYFQNEAQLEKSRLLSDRFSAERPKGSFSTLEIQRTEQGDSAMYLCASSLSGLAYYNEQFFGPGTRLTVL.

This clone was counted between two and nine times. The sample contains more than one DNA sequence encoding this CDR3. The V call is TRBV30, the J call TRBJ1-3; D gene ambiguous. The V end was cut by 0 bases, the J end by 3 bases, with 3 bases between. Per the germline V gene, CDR1 is GTSNPN and CDR2 is SVGIG (reference sequence). CDR3 length: 12 amino acids. In DNA, the CDR3 is TGTGCCTGGAGTGTACTTGGAAACACCATATATTTT. Its translation is CAWSVLGNTIYF.

The chain links TRBV27 to TRBJ1-5; tentatively, D is TRBD1 (6 bases). Trimming took off 6 bases at V and 2 bases at J, with 14 bases between the two ends. The CDR3 extends over 15 amino acids. Germline values: CDR1 MNHEY, CDR2 SMNVEV (reference sequence). For the CDR3, the DNA is TGTGCCAGCAGGGGACATTCGACGCGCAATCAGCCCCAGCATTTT. Its translation is CASRGHSTRNQPQHF.

The rearrangement uses TRBV19 and TRBJ1-1, with TRBD1 as a possible D gene (5 bases). CDR3 length equals 16 residues. CDR1 is LNHDA, CDR2 SQIVND, per germline (reference sequence). V was shortened by 2 bases and J by 2 bases, with 15 bases between the two germline ends. The CDR3 region has the DNA TGTGCCAGTAGTATATTTGGACGGCAGGGTAACACTGAAGCTTTCTTT. Its protein product is CASSIFGRQGNTEAFF.

This clone was recorded at least ten times. The chain is built from TRBV18 and TRBJ2-3, with 11 bases fitting TRBD2. This CDR3 has 13 amino acids. The V and J ends lost 9 bases and 3 bases, in that order; junction bases with no gene match: 2. In germline, CDR1 is KGHSH, CDR2 LQKENI. The CDR3 is CASGTSGTDTQYF. The CDR3 region has the DNA TGTGCCAGTGGGACTAGCGGAACAGATACGCAGTATTTT.

This chain joins TRBV18 and TRBJ1-1; D is perhaps TRBD1 (6 bases). The CDR3 length is 13 residues. The V end lost 4 bases, the J end lost 4 bases, and 10 bases lay between the germline ends. Per the germline V gene, CDR1 is KGHSH and CDR2 is LQKENI. The chain's CDR3 is CASSQGGSTEAFF. In nucleotides, the CDR3 is TGTGCCAGCTCACAAGGGGGTAGCACTGAAGCTTTCTTT.